The 32 T cell receptor beta chains reported below all come from one sample, sequenced in a study of cytomegalovirus exposure and HLA in healthy donors. PCR was performed using 60 Vbeta and 13 Jbeta primers. Using immunoSEQ multiplex PCR, the repertoire was profiled, and TCRdb retains in-frame clones only, with some absent. The sample consists of 95,000 to 150,000 clones, around 70% of them appearing once. The sample comprised PBMCs. The receptor set was obtained from a woman in her thirties or forties in good health and CMV-seronegative.

The chain uses TRBV5-4 and TRBJ2-3; D remains unclear. V was cut by 5 bases and J by 6 bases, with 19 bases left in between. From germline, CDR1 is SGHNT and CDR2 YYREEE (reference sequence). The CDR3 length is 15 residues. The CDR3 DNA is TGTGCCAGCAGGCTTTTTGGTTTTGAGGTGGATACGCAGTATTTT. Residues: CASRLFGFEVDTQYF. Complete variable domain (other parts from reference TRBV5-4 and TRBJ2-3): ETGVTQSPTHLIKTRGQQVTLRCSSQSGHNTVSWYQQALGQGPQFIFQYYREEENGRGNFPPRFSGLQFPNYSSELNVNALELDDSALYLCASRLFGFEVDTQYFGPGTRLTVL.

In this sample, this clone turned up a few times. This rearrangement joins TRBV11-2 to TRBJ1-3; no definite D call. V lost 1 base, J lost 0 bases, and 4 bases lay in between. The CDR3 covers 14 residues. Germline V gene data show CDR1 as SGHAT and CDR2 as FQNNGV. The CDR3 is CASSLASSGNTIYF. CDR3 nucleotide sequence: TGTGCCAGCAGCTTAGCCTCCTCTGGAAACACCATATATTTT.

The CDR3 region is CAWSVGLGGGISDTQYF. The DNA of the CDR3 is TGTGCCTGGAGTGTTGGGCTTGGGGGAGGGATTTCAGATACGCAGTATTTT. The rearrangement uses TRBV30 and TRBJ2-3, with 7 positions matching TRBD2. V shed 0 bases and J 4 bases; nucleotides not matched to a gene: 13. Germline V gives CDR1 GTSNPN, CDR2 SVGIG (reference sequence). The CDR3 has 17 residues.

The gene calls are TRBV5-6 and TRBJ2-1; TRBD2 matches 10 bases. This CDR3 comprises 15 residues. Trimming at V came to 4 bases and at J to 5 bases, leaving 6 bases not matched to a gene. Germline CDR1 and CDR2: SGHDT and YYEEEE. This chain's CDR3 is CASSPLLAGHNEQFF. CDR3 in DNA: TGTGCCAGCAGCCCACTACTAGCGGGGCACAATGAGCAGTTCTTC.

The rearrangement joins TRBV7-8 to TRBJ1-4; D possibly corresponds to TRBD1 (5 bases). With 1 base removed from V and 5 bases from J, the gap between germline ends came to 14 bases. The CDR3 contains 16 residues. The germline CDR1 and CDR2 sequences are SGHVS and FQNEAQ. CDR3 sequence (DNA): TGTGCCAGCAGCTTAGAGTATGGACAAGGAAATGAAAAACTGTTTTTT. Protein sequence: CASSLEYGQGNEKLFF.

This clone was recorded only once. The chain recombines TRBV19 with TRBJ1-3; D not resolved. CDR1 LNHDA and CDR2 SQIVND come from the germline V gene (reference sequence). The ends were cut back, 7 bases at V and 1 base at J, with 11 bases in the middle. The CDR3 loop spans 14 amino acids. The CDR3 sequence: CASNQRRSGNTIYF. The CDR3 DNA follows: TGTGCCAGTAATCAGCGGCGTTCTGGAAACACCATATATTTT.

In DNA, the CDR3 is TGTGCCAGCAGCCAGGGCTCAGGGGATCACAGGGTAGAAAAACTGTTTTTT. Translation: CASSQGSGDHRVEKLFF. V is TRBV4-2 and J is TRBJ1-4; D may be TRBD1 (6 bases). CDR1 is LGHNA, CDR2 YNFKEQ, per germline. The CDR3 is made up of 17 amino acids. Trimming took 3 bases from V and 8 from J, leaving 22 bases between them.

The rearrangement uses TRBV9 and TRBJ1-1, with a possible D match to TRBD1 (5 bases). The CDR3 extends over 14 amino acids. Germline V lookup: CDR1 SGDLS, CDR2 YYNGEE. The V end was cut by 0 bases, the J end by 4 bases, with 10 bases between. CDR3 nucleotide sequence: TGTGCCAGCAGCGTAGGATCGGGGGGCACTGAAGCTTTCTTT. The encoded protein is CASSVGSGGTEAFF.

The chain has TRBV18 and TRBJ2-5; D is ambiguous. CDR1 KGHSH and CDR2 LQKENI come from the germline V gene. V lost 4 bases and J 5 bases, leaving 14 bases between the germline ends. The CDR3 is made up of 14 amino acids. For the CDR3, the DNA is TGTGCCAGCTCACTCGACTTAGCCGCCGAGACCCAGTACTTC. This gives the protein CASSLDLAAETQYF.

As to this clone: The junction and the germline gene differ at one end; a read error may be behind it. The chain uses TRBV7-2 and TRBJ2-7, with 8 bases lining up with TRBD1. The germline gives CDR1 SGHTA, CDR2 FQGNSA. This CDR3 is built from 15 residues. The DNA for the CDR3 is TGTGCCGGCAGCAAGACAGGGGACGATCTGTACGAGCAGTACTTC. It codes for CAGSKTGDDLYEQYF.

This chain links TRBV6-6 with TRBJ1-6; D not resolved. CDR3 length: 14 amino acids. V was cut by 6 bases and J by 5 bases, with 11 bases left in between. Germline loops: CDR1 MNHNY, CDR2 SVGAGI (reference sequence). Here the CDR3 reads CASRGGSNNSPLHF. In nucleotides, the CDR3 is TGTGCCAGCAGGGGCGGGAGCAATAATTCACCCCTCCACTTT.

This chain connects TRBV7-9 to TRBJ2-5; unclear D gene. The germline V and J ends were trimmed by 5 bases and 7 bases, with 11 bases remaining between them. This CDR3 comprises 12 residues. Germline CDR1 and CDR2: SEHNR and FQNEAQ (reference sequence). Written as DNA, the CDR3 is TGTGCCAGCAGCCCCCCCCAGCGGACCCAGTACTTC. It encodes CASSPPQRTQYF.

A single count supports this clone. The rearrangement joins TRBV19 to TRBJ1-1; D gene unclear. CDR1 and CDR2 from the germline V gene are LNHDA and SQIVND (reference sequence). V gave up 3 bases and J gave up 0 bases, with 8 bases separating them. CDR3 size: 14 residues. CDR3 residues: CASSMRELNTEAFF. DNA for the CDR3: TGTGCCAGTAGTATGCGGGAACTGAACACTGAAGCTTTCTTT.

This chain joins TRBV25-1 and TRBJ2-5; D is ambiguous. The CDR3 sequence is 14 residues long. V gave up 3 bases and J gave up 5 bases, with 13 bases separating them. Per germline, CDR1 MGHDK and CDR2 SYGVNS. CDR3 sequence: CASSDGRPRETQYF. The DNA for the CDR3 is TGTGCCAGCAGTGACGGTCGGCCTAGGGAGACCCAGTACTTC.

This clone occurred once. The chain recombines TRBV5-5 with TRBJ2-2, with 12 nucleotides matching TRBD2. The trim removed 4 bases at V and 5 bases at J, leaving 6 bases unmatched. This CDR3 has 16 residues. Germline values: CDR1 SGHKS, CDR2 YYEKEE (reference sequence). CDR3: CASSLTSGSRTGELFF. The CDR3 DNA reads TGTGCCAGCAGCCTGACTAGCGGGAGCCGAACCGGGGAGCTGTTTTTT.

The chain couples TRBV7-2 to TRBJ2-1; D might be TRBD2 (6 bases). The CDR3 contains 15 residues. Germline V CDR1 and CDR2: SGHTA, FQGNSA. V was cut by 1 base and J by 2 bases, with 9 bases left in between. As DNA, the CDR3 is TGTGCCAGCAGCTTAGTTAGCGGCCCCTACAATGAGCAGTTCTTC. Encoded protein: CASSLVSGPYNEQFF.

The chain links TRBV11-2 to TRBJ2-7, with TRBD2 matching 7 bases. Unmatched junction bases numbered 11, after V lost 0 bases and J lost 0 bases. This CDR3 is 18 amino acids long. CDR1 and CDR2 (germline): SGHAT, FQNNGV. CDR3 sequence reads: CASSLDYPRGRSSYEQYF. As DNA, the CDR3 is TGTGCCAGCAGCTTAGATTATCCGCGGGGGAGGAGCTCCTACGAGCAGTACTTC.

This clone has only a few counts. DNA of the CDR3: TGTGCCAGCAGCCCACAGGGGGGCATCGGGGAGCTGTTTTTT. This sequence encodes CASSPQGGIGELFF. The chain joins TRBV11-3 to TRBJ2-2, with TRBD1 identical over 8 bases. Germline-derived CDR1 and CDR2 are SGHNT and YENEEA. This CDR3 region has 14 residues. V was clipped by 5 bases and J by 7 bases; unmatched bases: 6. The whole variable domain, remainder taken from reference TRBV11-3 and TRBJ2-2, is EAGVVQSPRYKIIEKKQPVAFWCNPISGHNTLYWYLQNLGQGPELLIRYENEEAVDDSQLPKDRFSAERLKGVDSTLKIQPAELGDSAVYLCASSPQGGIGELFFGEGSRLTVL.

The gene calls are TRBV19 and TRBJ2-5, with TRBD2 matching 10 bases. CDR1 LNHDA and CDR2 SQIVND come from the germline V gene (reference sequence). The CDR3 runs 16 residues. V dropped 4 bases and J dropped 5; count of bases not matched to a gene: 10. The CDR3 DNA reads TGTGCCAGTAGTAGACGACCAGCGGGAGGGCCGGAGACCCAGTACTTC. Translation gives CASSRRPAGGPETQYF.

This chain uses TRBV30 with TRBJ2-1; the D gene is possibly TRBD2 (5 bases). This CDR3 comprises 11 residues. The germline V gene encodes CDR1 GTSNPN and CDR2 SVGIG (reference sequence). Trimming pared 5 bases from V and 6 bases from J, leaving 8 bases between. CDR3 loop: CAWGELNEQFF. The CDR3, as DNA: TGTGCCTGGGGGGAGCTCAATGAGCAGTTCTTC.

The rearrangement links TRBV19 to TRBJ2-2; D perhaps matches TRBD1 (8 bases). The germline CDR1 and CDR2 sequences are LNHDA and SQIVND (reference sequence). The CDR3 covers 14 residues. Trimming pared 7 bases from V and 5 bases from J, leaving 14 bases between. The CDR3 coding sequence is TGTGCCAGTATCCCACAGGGGGGGACCGGGGAGCTGTTTTTT. It specifies CASIPQGGTGELFF.

With respect to this clone: One end of the junction does not line up with germline, which may come from a read error. The genes are TRBV19 and TRBJ1-1, with 7 bases that match TRBD1. The length of the CDR3 is 10 residues. The germline gives CDR1 LNHDA, CDR2 SQIVND (reference sequence). CDR3 in amino acids: CASSPGDSRF. DNA for the CDR3: TGTGCCAGTAGTCCCGGGGACAGTAGGTTT.

The chain couples TRBV5-4 to TRBJ1-2, with a tentative D call TRBD1 (5 bases). Germline V CDR1 and CDR2: SGHNT, YYREEE (reference sequence). V was trimmed by 0 bases and J by 2 bases, leaving 8 bases between them. The CDR3 length is 14 residues. As DNA, the CDR3 is TGTGCCAGCAGCTTGGATCCAGGGAACTATGGCTACACCTTC. Its protein is CASSLDPGNYGYTF. Using reference TRBV5-4 and TRBJ1-2 for the parts outside the CDR3, the full variable domain is ETGVTQSPTHLIKTRGQQVTLRCSSQSGHNTVSWYQQALGQGPQFIFQYYREEENGRGNFPPRFSGLQFPNYSSELNVNALELDDSALYLCASSLDPGNYGYTFGSGTRLTVV.

This clone has only one observation. This chain's CDR3 is CASSIGLAGGYEQYF. CDR3 in DNA: TGTGCCAGCAGTATCGGACTAGCGGGAGGGTACGAGCAGTACTTC. This chain links TRBV28 with TRBJ2-5, with 15 positions matching TRBD2. The J call is in doubt because the DNA end fits TRBJ2-7 better. The germline V gene has CDR1 MDHEN and CDR2 SYDVKM. There are 15 residues in the CDR3.

The rearrangement uses TRBV27 and TRBJ2-5; D unclear. Germline CDR1 is MNHEY and CDR2 is SMNVEV (reference sequence). This CDR3 region has 13 residues. V was trimmed by 3 bases and J by 2 bases, leaving 7 bases between them. The CDR3 coding sequence is TGTGCCAGCAGTTTCTATTCTCAAGAGACCCAGTACTTC. Protein product: CASSFYSQETQYF.

V gene TRBV5-6 combines with J gene TRBJ2-1; D might be TRBD2 (5 bases). CDR1 is SGHDT, CDR2 YYEEEE, per germline. The CDR3 is 17 amino acids. Trimming removed 6 bases at V and 2 bases at J, with 21 bases between. In nucleotides, the CDR3 is TGTGCCAGCACCCGAGGGTCAACTCCAAACCCCTACAATGAGCAGTTCTTC. Residues: CASTRGSTPNPYNEQFF. Full variable domain (outside the CDR3, taken from reference TRBV5-6 and TRBJ2-1): DAGVTQSPTHLIKTRGQQVTLRCSPKSGHDTVSWYQQALGQGPQFIFQYYEEEERQRGNFPDRFSGHQFPNYSSELNVNALLLGDSALYLCASTRGSTPNPYNEQFFGPGTRLTVL.

This chain links TRBV14 with TRBJ2-7; tentatively, D is TRBD2 (5 bases). The germline V gene has CDR1 SGHDN and CDR2 FVKESK. Trimming shortened V by 5 bases and J by 1 base, and 9 bases separated the two germline ends. The CDR3 is 13 residues long. The CDR3 DNA sequence: TGTGCCAGCAGCACCACTAGGTCCTACGAGCAGTACTTC. Protein: CASSTTRSYEQYF.

The genes are TRBV9 and TRBJ1-1; 7 bases line up with TRBD1. CDR1 SGDLS and CDR2 YYNGEE come from the germline V gene. The CDR3 contains 17 residues. V was pared by 3 bases and J by 0 bases, with 11 bases of the junction left unmatched. CDR3 bases: TGTGCCAGCAGCGAACCAGACAGGGTTCGATTGAACACTGAAGCTTTCTTT. The encoded protein is CASSEPDRVRLNTEAFF.

V gene TRBV19 combines with J gene TRBJ2-3; unclear D gene. Per the germline V gene, CDR1 is LNHDA and CDR2 is SQIVND (reference sequence). The ends were cut back, 3 bases at V and 4 bases at J, with 5 bases in the middle. CDR3 size: 12 residues. CDR3 in amino acids: CASSMSSDTQYF. CDR3 DNA: TGTGCCAGTAGTATGTCCTCAGATACGCAGTATTTT.

The chain recombines TRBV7-6 with TRBJ2-3, with D tentatively TRBD2 (6 bases). CDR1 SGHVS and CDR2 FNYEAQ come from the germline V gene. CDR3 size: 14 residues. V lost 6 bases and J 2 bases, leaving 12 bases between the germline ends. In DNA, the CDR3 is TGTGCCAGCAGTCACGGGGGATTCACAGATACGCAGTATTTT. Its translation is CASSHGGFTDTQYF. Full variable domain (missing parts from reference TRBV7-6 and TRBJ2-3): GAGVSQSPRYKVTKRGQDVALRCDPISGHVSLYWYRQALGQGPEFLTYFNYEAQQDKSGLPNDRFSAERPEGSISTLTIQRTEQRDSAMYRCASSHGGFTDTQYFGPGTRLTVL.

This chain connects TRBV5-6 to TRBJ2-5; unclear D gene. The V gene's germline CDR1 is SGHDT and CDR2 YYEEEE. The CDR3 is 12 residues long. Trimming stripped 2 bases from V and 5 bases from J, with 7 bases between. CDR3 DNA sequence: TGTGCCAGCAGCTTTCTCCTGGAGACCCAGTACTTC. It encodes CASSFLLETQYF.

To note about this clone: The same CDR3 is also encoded by other DNA sequences in this sample. V is TRBV9 and J is TRBJ2-7, with 9 nucleotides matching TRBD1. Germline CDR1 reads SGDLS; CDR2 reads YYNGEE. V lost 2 bases to trimming and J lost 3 bases; unmatched junction nucleotides: 3. The CDR3 has 14 amino acids. In DNA, the CDR3 is TGTGCCAGCAGCGTCGGGGACAGGGTCTACGAGCAGTACTTC. Translating gives CASSVGDRVYEQYF.